The 26 T cell receptor beta chains below were found in one sample sequenced in a study of cytomegalovirus exposure and HLA in healthy donors. The PCR ran on 60 Vbeta and 13 Jbeta primers. TCRdb keeps only in-frame clones here, not all; method: immunoSEQ multiplex PCR. The sample carries 120,000 to 150,000 clones, around 65% recorded once. Source material: PBMCs. Receptor source: a woman aged 55-70 years in good health and CMV-seronegative.

V gene TRBV6-1 combines with J gene TRBJ2-7; D perhaps matches TRBD1 (5 bases). The ends were cut back, 3 bases at V and 2 bases at J, with 14 bases in the middle. Looked up from germline, CDR1 is MNHNS and CDR2 is SASEGT. This CDR3 is built from 15 residues. The CDR3 region has the DNA TGTGCCAGCAGTGAGTCAGGGCGACCTACCTACGAGCAGTACTTC. Protein sequence: CASSESGRPTYEQYF.

V gene TRBV5-5 combines with J gene TRBJ2-1; D is uncertain. The V end lost 0 bases, the J end lost 0 bases, and 7 bases lay between the germline ends. The CDR3 spans 15 residues. CDR1 and CDR2 (germline): SGHKS, YYEKEE (reference sequence). The CDR3 DNA follows: TGTGCCAGCAGCTTGGAGGCAGGCTCCTACAATGAGCAGTTCTTC. Translating gives CASSLEAGSYNEQFF.

The V and J genes are TRBV27 and TRBJ1-1, with TRBD1 identical over 8 bases. J lost 5 bases, V lost 3 bases, and 5 bases had no gene match. Germline loops: CDR1 MNHEY, CDR2 SMNVEV (reference sequence). This CDR3 is built from 14 residues. The CDR3 coding sequence is TGTGCCAGCAGTTTTCAGGGGGCGAGGACTGAAGCTTTCTTT. This translates into CASSFQGARTEAFF.

The chain joins TRBV5-1 to TRBJ2-7; 8 nucleotides line up with TRBD1. The germline V gene encodes CDR1 SGHRS and CDR2 YFSETQ. This CDR3 region has 14 residues. V lost 9 bases, J lost 4 bases, and 12 bases stayed unmatched. The CDR3 nucleotides read TGCGCCATTCAAGGACAGGGCAGTCTTTACGAGCAGTACTTC. Protein product: CAIQGQGSLYEQYF. Supplemented by reference TRBV5-1 and TRBJ2-7, the full variable domain reads KAGVTQTPRYLIKTRGQQVTLSCSPISGHRSVSWYQQTPGQGLQFLFEYFSETQRNKGNFPGRFSGRQFSNSRSEMNVSTLELGDSALYLCAIQGQGSLYEQYFGPGTRLTVT.

The CDR3 sequence is CAILSSASNTGELFF. In nucleotides, the CDR3 is TGTGCCATCCTCTCGTCGGCTAGCAACACCGGGGAGCTGTTTTTT. The rearrangement joins TRBV2 to TRBJ2-2; possible D gene TRBD2, 5 bases. This CDR3 region has 15 residues. Germline V gene sequence: CDR1 SNHLY, CDR2 FYNNEI. V dropped 10 bases and J dropped 2 bases, with 17 bases sitting between them.

This clone was detected only a few times. The chain has TRBV2 and TRBJ2-1; 13 bases map to TRBD2. Germline V gives CDR1 SNHLY, CDR2 FYNNEI. The ends lost 7 bases at V and 10 bases at J; junction bases unmatched: 4. The length of the CDR3 is 13 residues. This CDR3 reads CASTGLAGVEQFF. CDR3 DNA sequence: TGTGCCAGCACCGGACTAGCGGGAGTCGAGCAGTTCTTC.

The chain links TRBV9 to TRBJ1-2; the match to TRBD1 covers 9 bases. The V gene's germline CDR1 is SGDLS and CDR2 YYNGEE. J was trimmed by 3 bases and V by 0 bases; bases with no gene match: 3. This CDR3 contains 15 residues. CDR3 loop: CASSVGGTGHYGYTF. DNA of the CDR3: TGTGCCAGCAGCGTAGGGGGGACAGGGCACTATGGCTACACCTTC.

J is TRBJ2-3 and V is TRBV28; 8 nucleotides agree with TRBD2. The CDR3 covers 15 residues. V shed 5 bases, J shed 2 bases, and the junction held 6 bases outside the gene matches. Germline CDR1 is MDHEN and CDR2 is SYDVKM. CDR3 bases: TGTGCCAGCAGTCCGCTAGCGGGCCTCACAGATACGCAGTATTTT. It encodes CASSPLAGLTDTQYF.

The chain links TRBV29-1 to TRBJ2-7; D might be TRBD1 (6 bases). The length of the CDR3 is 16 residues. In germline, CDR1 is SQVTM, CDR2 ANQGSEA. Trimming cost V 1 base and J 1 base, with 17 bases left between them. CDR3: CSVEGGAGVGSYEQYF. The CDR3 DNA reads TGCAGCGTTGAAGGTGGGGCAGGGGTAGGGTCCTACGAGCAGTACTTC.

The rearrangement uses TRBV19 and TRBJ1-3, with D possibly matching TRBD1 (5 bases). The V and J ends lost 4 bases and 5 bases respectively, with 15 bases between them. This CDR3 comprises 15 residues. Looked up from germline, CDR1 is LNHDA and CDR2 is SQIVND (reference sequence). In DNA form, the CDR3 reads TGTGCCAGTAGTACAAGTCGGCAGGGAAGAAACACCATATATTTT. Translating it yields CASSTSRQGRNTIYF.

This sequence joins TRBV19 and TRBJ1-1; 8 nucleotides align to TRBD1. The trim removed 5 bases at V and 1 base at J, leaving 9 bases unmatched. The CDR3 totals 16 residues. Germline V gives CDR1 LNHDA, CDR2 SQIVND (reference sequence). CDR3 sequence (DNA): TGTGCCAGTAGTGATGGACAGGGAAGGAGGAACACTGAAGCTTTCTTT. This sequence encodes CASSDGQGRRNTEAFF. Drawing the rest from reference TRBV19 and TRBJ1-1, the complete variable domain is DGGITQSPKYLFRKEGQNVTLSCEQNLNHDAMYWYRQDPGQGLRLIYYSQIVNDFQKGDIAEGYSVSREKKESFPLTVTSAQKNPTAFYLCASSDGQGRRNTEAFFGQGTRLTVV.

This clone was observed a single time. The gene calls are TRBV23-1 and TRBJ1-2, with TRBD1 identical over 9 bases. TRBV23-1 is sorted into the ORF group, with uncertain function. J gave up 9 bases and V 6 bases, and 14 bases lay outside the gene matches. The CDR3 is 15 residues long. The CDR3 loop is CASRPNRGRMLCYTF. As DNA, the CDR3 is TGCGCCAGCAGGCCTAACAGGGGGCGCATGCTGTGCTACACCTTC.

Regarding this clone: Germline is not matched at one junction end, which may reflect a read error. V gene TRBV4-3 combines with J gene TRBJ2-7; 14 nucleotides line up with TRBD2. This CDR3 spans 15 amino acids. In germline, CDR1 is LGHNA, CDR2 YSLEER. The CDR3 DNA reads TGCGCCAGCAGCCAGGATAGACTAGCGGGGGGGCCGCTGGCTTTC. Protein sequence: CASSQDRLAGGPLAF.

This clone was detected only a few times. The junction does not match germline at one end; this may be a read error. The chain combines TRBV7-9 with TRBJ1-2, with D possibly being TRBD1 (6 bases). The germline V gene encodes CDR1 SEHNR and CDR2 FQNEAQ (reference sequence). The CDR3 extends over 14 amino acids. CDR3 in amino acids: CSSSFRTEIYGYTF. The DNA for the CDR3 is TGTTCCAGCAGCTTTAGGACAGAAATCTATGGCTACACCTTC. Drawing the rest from reference TRBV7-9 and TRBJ1-2, the complete variable domain is DTGVSQNPRHKITKRGQNVTFRCDPISEHNRLYWYRQTLGQGPEFLTYFQNEAQLEKSRLLSDRFSAERPKGSFSTLEIQRTEQGDSAMYLCSSSFRTEIYGYTFGSGTRLTVV.

This chain links TRBV7-2 with TRBJ1-2; D gene ambiguous. Germline V CDR1 and CDR2: SGHTA, FQGNSA. The CDR3 runs 15 residues. The germline V and J ends were trimmed by 6 bases and 7 bases, with 21 bases remaining between them. CDR3 in DNA: TGTGCCAGCAGTATAGAGTGGTCTCCCCGGTTTGGCTACACCTTC. Translation gives CASSIEWSPRFGYTF.

This clone occurred a few times. The chain is built from TRBV28 and TRBJ1-1; 7 bases line up with TRBD1. Trimming took 5 bases from V and 4 from J; bases not matched to a gene: 7. The CDR3 covers 14 residues. Per germline, CDR1 MDHEN and CDR2 SYDVKM. CDR3 bases: TGTGCCAGCAGTCCGACAGGGTGGACCACTGAAGCTTTCTTT. It specifies CASSPTGWTTEAFF. The entire variable domain, with the rest obtained from reference TRBV28 and TRBJ1-1, is as follows: DVKVTQSSRYLVKRTGEKVFLECVQDMDHENMFWYRQDPGLGLRLIYFSYDVKMKEKGDIPEGYSVSREKKERFSLILESASTNQTSMYLCASSPTGWTTEAFFGQGTRLTVV.

J is TRBJ2-1 and V is TRBV4-2, with 11 bases lining up with TRBD2. The CDR3 runs 17 residues. The V segment lost 0 bases and the J segment 12 bases; nucleotides outside the gene matches: 13. From germline, CDR1 is LGHNA and CDR2 YNFKEQ. DNA of the CDR3: TGTGCCAGCAGCCAAGAAGGGGGCTTAGCGGGAGGGAATTCGCAGTTCTTC. As protein: CASSQEGGLAGGNSQFF.

The CDR3 DNA is TGTGCCACCCAACAGGGCAATCAGCCCCAGCATTTT. Translating it yields CATQQGNQPQHF. The chain employs TRBV6-1 and TRBJ1-5; a possible D gene is TRBD1 (5 bases). The germline V gene encodes CDR1 MNHNS and CDR2 SASEGT. Trimming shortened V by 10 bases and J by 2 bases, and 9 bases separated the two germline ends. The CDR3 loop spans 12 amino acids.

In its sample, this clone was seen a few times. V is TRBV19 and J is TRBJ1-4; no reliable D call. There are 14 residues in the CDR3. V gave up 4 bases and J gave up 5 bases, with 11 bases separating them. Germline V gives CDR1 LNHDA, CDR2 SQIVND (reference sequence). CDR3 bases: TGTGCCAGTAGTACCCGGGGTCTAAATGAAAAACTGTTTTTT. Translated, it gives CASSTRGLNEKLFF.

The chain links TRBV28 to TRBJ2-1; D remains ambiguous. The CDR3 contains 13 residues. Germline CDR1 is MDHEN and CDR2 is SYDVKM. The V end was cut by 4 bases, the J end by 8 bases, with 12 bases between. CDR3 in amino acids: CASSSSVPDEQFF. The DNA for the CDR3 is TGTGCCAGCAGTTCGTCAGTGCCCGATGAGCAGTTCTTC.

This chain links TRBV19 with TRBJ1-2; maybe TRBD1 (6 bases). This CDR3 contains 13 residues. Germline loops: CDR1 LNHDA, CDR2 SQIVND (reference sequence). Deletions cut 3 bases from V and 8 bases from J, with 13 bases between. The CDR3 sequence: CASSIAGDNGYTF. CDR3 in DNA: TGTGCCAGTAGTATTGCAGGGGATAACGGCTACACCTTC.

In this sample, this clone turned up a few times. CDR3 nucleotides: TGTGCCAGCACACAGGGGGCAAGGACAGATACGCAGTATTTT. It codes for CASTQGARTDTQYF. The chain combines TRBV7-2 with TRBJ2-3, with TRBD1 identical over 9 bases. The CDR3 totals 14 residues. The trim removed 7 bases at V and 3 bases at J, leaving 5 bases unmatched. Germline CDR1 is SGHTA and CDR2 is FQGNSA. The full variable domain, its missing parts supplied by reference TRBV7-2 and TRBJ2-3, is GAGVSQSPSNKVTEKGKDVELRCDPISGHTALYWYRQSLGQGLEFLIYFQGNSAPDKSGLPSDRFSAERTGGSVSTLTIQRTQQEDSAVYLCASTQGARTDTQYFGPGTRLTVL.

V is TRBV5-1 and J is TRBJ1-1; D is ambiguous. The CDR3 loop spans 17 amino acids. Germline V gene sequence: CDR1 SGHRS, CDR2 YFSETQ. Trimming removed 3 bases at V and 1 base at J, with 19 bases between. The CDR3 DNA sequence: TGCGCCAGCAGCTCAGAGGTTGGTGGACGGGGGAACACTGAAGCTTTCTTT. Its translation: CASSSEVGGRGNTEAFF.

On this clone: Other DNA sequences within the sample encode an identical CDR3. V is TRBV5-1 and J is TRBJ2-3, with no clear D. Germline lookup yields CDR1 SGHRS and CDR2 YFSETQ. The CDR3 covers 15 residues. V lost 0 bases and J 2 bases, leaving 10 bases between the germline ends. The CDR3 nucleotides are TGCGCCAGCAGCTTGGAGCACCCCTCCACAGATACGCAGTATTTT. Translation gives CASSLEHPSTDTQYF.

This clone was seen only a few times. The chain recombines TRBV18 with TRBJ2-5, with 7 bases fitting TRBD2. Trimming cost V 5 bases and J 1 base; bases outside gene matches: 7. From germline, CDR1 is KGHSH and CDR2 LQKENI. The CDR3 runs 15 residues. The CDR3 region has the DNA TGTGCCAGCTCATTGGCGGGAGTCCCCCAAGAGACCCAGTACTTC. Translating gives CASSLAGVPQETQYF.

The genes are TRBV7-8 and TRBJ1-1; 9 nucleotides agree with TRBD1. This CDR3 contains 15 residues. From germline, CDR1 is SGHVS and CDR2 FQNEAQ. Trimming at V came to 4 bases and at J to 4 bases, leaving 7 bases not matched to a gene. CDR3 in DNA: TGTGCCAGCAGCTGGGGGACAGGGCTGGCCACTGAAGCTTTCTTT. Amino acid sequence: CASSWGTGLATEAFF.